The clone carrying this T cell receptor beta chain occurred a few times. Its antigen is not identified. One entry per CDR3 protein results from TCRdb running MiXCR on the reads. Seen here are roughly 700,000 distinct CDR3 sequences, around 35% observed once, and the top ten hold 15% to 20%. The entry originates in a study of T cell repertoires in cytomegalovirus infection. In the study overall: Matching HLA type and CMV infection were both indicated by public TCR beta signatures. Overall study results and limits: Adding up the frequency of public TCR beta families identified people who carried CMV plus the relevant HLA.

V lost 9 bases, J lost 4 bases, and 14 bases stayed unmatched. CDR1 and CDR2 from the germline V gene are MNHNS and SASEGT. The CDR3 length is 15 residues. The chain has TRBV6-1 and TRBJ1-1; 7 bases are shared with TRBD1. The origin of this receptor is a human donor in good health (CMV status not recorded). Some clones in this sample may be carry-over from other donors' samples. Sequences were derived from cultured PBMCs, sampled from culture after CMV antigen stimulation. As DNA, the CDR3 is TGTGCCAGTAGACCTGGACAGGCGGTGATCACTGAAGCTTTCTTT. Encoded protein: CASRPGQAVITEAFF.